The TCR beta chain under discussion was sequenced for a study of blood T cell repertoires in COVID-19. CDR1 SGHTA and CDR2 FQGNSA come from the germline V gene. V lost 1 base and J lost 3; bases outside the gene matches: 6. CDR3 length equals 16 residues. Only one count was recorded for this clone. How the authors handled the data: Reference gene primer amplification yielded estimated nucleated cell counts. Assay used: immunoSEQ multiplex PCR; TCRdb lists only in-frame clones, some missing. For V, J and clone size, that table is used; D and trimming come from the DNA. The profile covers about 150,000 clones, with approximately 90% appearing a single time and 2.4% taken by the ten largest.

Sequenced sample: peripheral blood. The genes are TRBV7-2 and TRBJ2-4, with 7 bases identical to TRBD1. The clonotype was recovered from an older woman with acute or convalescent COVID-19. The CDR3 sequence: CASSLEGGMVKNIQYF. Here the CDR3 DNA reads TGTGCCAGCAGCTTAGAAGGGGGCATGGTCAAAAACATTCAGTACTTC.